What follows are 24 T cell receptor beta chains derived from one specimen sequenced in a study of T-cell memory formation after mild COVID-19 listed by TCRdb under 2021. The library was built by means of 5' RACE. Sequencing was performed on an Illumina NovaSeq 6000. Starting from the raw public reads, TCRdb applied fastp trimming at Q25, assembled clones with MiXCR and retained in-frame beta chains. Rows with a matching CDR3 protein are joined into one entry that keeps the most common DNA and genes. The table for this sample lists a few hundred thousand distinct CDR3 sequences; more than 13% of them were counted only once. 20% to 25% of the sample goes to the ten largest clones. Sequenced: PBMCs or a T cell subset sorted from them (not recorded which). Receptors were obtained from a man younger than 35 who had mild COVID-19 (a few samples of this study predate the infection). The sample titles of this study are shuffled in the database, so cell type and time point are left out; the donor was told from shared clones.

This clonotype was detected a few times. This chain connects TRBV4-3 to TRBJ2-2; D not resolved. From germline, CDR1 is LGHNA and CDR2 YSLEER. The CDR3 has 14 amino acids. The ends were cut back, 4 bases at V and 6 bases at J, with 12 bases in the middle. CDR3 in DNA: TGCGCCAGCAGCCGACGGGCCCCGCCCGGGGAGCTGTTTTTT. Its translation is CASSRRAPPGELFF.

V gene TRBV4-1 combines with J gene TRBJ2-7; D possibly corresponds to TRBD2 (7 bases). V dropped 3 bases and J dropped 3 bases, with 15 bases sitting between them. The CDR3 contains 15 residues. The germline V gene has CDR1 MGHRA and CDR2 YSYEKL. The CDR3 nucleotides read TGCGCCAGCAGCCATGGGGGGGCTAGCGTCTACGAGCAGTACTTC. As protein: CASSHGGASVYEQYF.

This clonotype has at least ten counts. The chain carries TRBV3-1 and TRBJ2-5, with TRBD2 as a possible D gene (6 bases). The CDR3 runs to 14 residues. V was shortened by 1 base and J by 7 bases, with 13 bases between the two germline ends. Looked up from germline, CDR1 is LGHDT and CDR2 is YNNKEL (reference sequence). The CDR3 sequence is CASSQVGLKATQYF. CDR3 bases: TGTGCCAGCAGCCAAGTGGGACTCAAAGCGACCCAGTACTTC.

The V call is TRBV12-3 or TRBV12-4, the J call TRBJ1-2; TRBD1 might be the D (5 bases). This CDR3 contains 15 residues. The V end was cut by 0 bases, the J end by 6 bases, with 14 bases between. CDR3 sequence (DNA): TGTGCCAGCAGTTTAGCGCCTGACAGCCACAATGGCTACACCTTC. It specifies CASSLAPDSHNGYTF.

A few counts support this clonotype. V is TRBV5-1 and J is TRBJ2-7, with TRBD1 as a possible D gene (6 bases). The CDR3 has 14 amino acids. With 3 bases removed from V and 7 bases from J, the gap between germline ends came to 17 bases. The germline gives CDR1 SGHRS, CDR2 YFSETQ. CDR3 in DNA: TGCGCCAGCAGCTGGGGAAGCTGGCAGGGGGAGCAGTACTTC. Its protein product is CASSWGSWQGEQYF.

This clonotype was counted a few times. V usage is TRBV5-1 and J usage is TRBJ1-4; TRBD1 agrees at 7 bases. Germline CDR1 is SGHRS and CDR2 is YFSETQ. The CDR3 consists of 16 residues. The trim removed 5 bases at V and 4 bases at J, leaving 11 bases unmatched. The CDR3 region is CASSLDRARGNEKLFF. CDR3 nucleotide sequence: TGCGCCAGCAGTCTTGACAGGGCGCGAGGTAATGAAAAACTGTTTTTT.

V is TRBV7-8 and J is TRBJ2-1; the match to TRBD2 covers 10 bases. Germline CDR1 reads SGHVS; CDR2 reads FQNEAQ. CDR3 length equals 15 residues. The junction had 5 bases not matched to a gene; V was cut back by 5 bases and J by 4 bases. The CDR3, as DNA: TGTGCCAGCAGCGTTCGACTAGCGGGTTACAATGAGCAGTTCTTC. As protein: CASSVRLAGYNEQFF.

The V call is TRBV9, the J call TRBJ2-3, with a possible D match to TRBD2 (7 bases). The V and J ends lost 0 bases and 8 bases respectively, with 13 bases between them. Germline CDR1 is SGDLS and CDR2 is YYNGEE. The CDR3 sequence is 14 residues long. The CDR3 loop is CASSVDSGGRTQYF. CDR3 in DNA: TGTGCCAGCAGCGTAGATTCCGGGGGGCGTACGCAGTATTTT.

Ten or more counts support this clonotype. The chain uses TRBV5-1 and TRBJ2-2; D is perhaps TRBD1 (5 bases). Germline assignment: CDR1 SGHRS and CDR2 YFSETQ. Between the trimmed V and J ends, which lost 4 bases and 5 bases, there was a span of 12 bases. This CDR3 region has 14 residues. CDR3 coding DNA: TGCGCCAGCAGCGCCGCTGGGGCGACCGGGGAGCTGTTTTTT. Protein: CASSAAGATGELFF.

This clonotype was found a few times. The V gene is TRBV18, the J gene TRBJ2-7, with TRBD2 matching over 9 bases. The V gene end was trimmed by 4 bases and the J gene end by 1 base; junction bases not matched to a gene: 8. The CDR3 extends over 16 amino acids. The V gene's germline CDR1 is KGHSH and CDR2 LQKENI. The CDR3 DNA is TGTGCCAGCTCACAGAACAGCGGGGGGTCGTCCTACGAGCAGTACTTC. Its translation is CASSQNSGGSSYEQYF.

This clonotype showed up many times. The chain has TRBV15 and TRBJ2-2; the match to TRBD1 covers 7 bases. The CDR3 runs 14 residues. V shed 7 bases, J shed 1 base, and the junction held 3 bases outside the gene matches. Germline V CDR1 and CDR2: LNHNV, YYDKDF (reference sequence). Here the CDR3 DNA reads TGTGCCACCAAGGGACAGATGAACACCGGGGAGCTGTTTTTT. Protein sequence: CATKGQMNTGELFF.

There are many counts of this clonotype. The genes are TRBV6-1 and TRBJ1-2; 8 bases match TRBD1. This CDR3 spans 15 amino acids. Trimming removed 3 bases from V and 0 bases from J; junction bases left unmatched: 3. CDR1 is MNHNS, CDR2 SASEGT, per germline. For the CDR3, the DNA is TGTGCCAGCAGTGAGACAGGGGCAACTAACTATGGCTACACCTTC. Encoded protein: CASSETGATNYGYTF.

This clonotype came up a few times. Germline and junction disagree at one end, which may indicate a read error. The gene calls are TRBV7-7 and TRBJ2-1; D may be TRBD2 (7 bases). Germline V gene lookup returns CDR1 SSHAT and CDR2 FNYEAQ (reference sequence). This CDR3 has 13 amino acids. The CDR3 DNA is TGTGCTAGCAGCTTAGATCGGGGGGCAGAGCAGTTCTTC. Translated: CASSLDRGAEQFF.

The J gene is TRBJ1-1, the V gene TRBV4-1; 10 bases are shared with TRBD1. CDR1 and CDR2 from the germline V gene are MGHRA and YSYEKL. The V segment lost 5 bases and the J segment 5 bases; nucleotides outside the gene matches: 5. The CDR3 covers 14 residues. CDR3 DNA: TGCGCCAGCAGCGCGGGACAGGGGATAACTGAAGCTTTCTTT. Encoded protein: CASSAGQGITEAFF.

This clonotype was seen more than once but under ten times. V usage is TRBV4-3 and J usage is TRBJ2-5; no definite D call. The ends were cut back, 1 base at V and 1 base at J, with 10 bases in the middle. The V gene's germline CDR1 is LGHNA and CDR2 YSLEER. The CDR3 is 15 amino acids. CDR3 loop: CASSQGAALQETQYF. CDR3 bases: TGCGCCAGCAGCCAAGGGGCTGCCCTCCAAGAGACCCAGTACTTC.

In this sample, this clonotype turned up a few times. The V and J genes are TRBV6-6 and TRBJ2-6, with D unclear. V was pared by 11 bases and J by 0 bases, with 8 bases between. CDR3 size: 13 residues. In germline, CDR1 is MNHNY, CDR2 SVGAGI (reference sequence). CDR3: CAGWNSGANVLTF. CDR3 sequence (DNA): TGTGCCGGATGGAACTCTGGGGCCAACGTCCTGACTTTC.

This clonotype occurred a few times. This sequence joins TRBV11-1 and TRBJ2-1; TRBD2 aligns across 8 bases. V shed 5 bases, J shed 8 bases, and the junction held 11 bases outside the gene matches. CDR1 and CDR2 from the germline V gene are SGHAT and FQDESV (reference sequence). CDR3 length: 15 residues. The CDR3 sequence is CASSHSQRGGYEQFF. The DNA of the CDR3 is TGTGCCAGCAGCCACTCCCAACGGGGGGGCTATGAGCAGTTCTTC.

This clonotype occurred many times. The chain employs TRBV5-1 and TRBJ2-5, with TRBD1 as a possible D gene (5 bases). Germline CDR1 and CDR2: SGHRS and YFSETQ. V dropped 4 bases and J dropped 5 bases, with 12 bases sitting between them. This CDR3 is 13 amino acids long. The CDR3 nucleotides are TGCGCCAGCAGCAATCAGGGATCGGAGACCCAGTACTTC. Translation: CASSNQGSETQYF.

This clonotype was counted ten times or more. This rearrangement joins TRBV11-2 to TRBJ1-2, with D perhaps TRBD1 (5 bases). Germline V CDR1 and CDR2: SGHAT, FQNNGV. This CDR3 contains 13 residues. The V end lost 3 bases, the J end lost 4 bases, and 9 bases lay between the germline ends. The CDR3 DNA reads as TGTGCCAGCAGCTTTAACAGGAGCTATGGCTACACCTTC. It codes for CASSFNRSYGYTF. Combining the CDR3 with reference TRBV11-2 and TRBJ1-2 gives the whole variable domain EAGVAQSPRYKIIEKRQSVAFWCNPISGHATLYWYQQILGQGPKLLIQFQNNGVVDDSQLPKDRFSAERLKGVDSTLKIQPAKLEDSAVYLCASSFNRSYGYTFGSGTRLTVV.

This clonotype was detected ten times or more. CDR3 protein: CASRIAASTDTQYF. DNA for the CDR3: TGTGCCAGCAGAATAGCAGCTAGCACAGATACGCAGTATTTT. V gene TRBV7-2 combines with J gene TRBJ2-3; D unclear. V was cut by 6 bases and J by 0 bases, with 10 bases left in between. The CDR3 consists of 14 residues. Per germline, CDR1 SGHTA and CDR2 FQGNSA.

A few counts support this clonotype. The V and J genes are TRBV28 and TRBJ1-4, with 7 positions matching TRBD1. Per the germline V gene, CDR1 is MDHEN and CDR2 is SYDVKM. V was clipped by 2 bases and J by 3 bases; unmatched bases: 12. The CDR3 has 18 amino acids. In DNA, the CDR3 is TGTGCCAGCAGTTTACCCGGGACAGCTCCCAATGCTAATGAAAAACTGTTTTTT. Its protein is CASSLPGTAPNANEKLFF.

The V and J genes are TRBV2 and TRBJ1-2; tentative D call: TRBD1 (6 bases). The CDR3 loop spans 13 amino acids. The germline V gene encodes CDR1 SNHLY and CDR2 FYNNEI. Trimming removed 3 bases from V and 5 bases from J, with 10 bases in between. The CDR3 nucleotides read TGTGCCAGCAGTGACCACAGGGTATATGGCTACACCTTC. The encoded protein is CASSDHRVYGYTF.

This clonotype was counted a few times. The rearrangement joins TRBV29-1 to TRBJ1-6, with D maybe TRBD1 (6 bases). Between the trimmed V and J ends, which lost 6 bases and 5 bases, there was a span of 14 bases. Germline CDR1 reads SQVTM; CDR2 reads ANQGSEA. This CDR3 is built from 14 residues. The CDR3 protein is CSVALQGDNSPLHF. CDR3 in DNA: TGCAGCGTAGCCCTACAGGGTGATAATTCACCCCTCCACTTT.

The rearrangement links TRBV3-1 to TRBJ2-3; 7 nucleotides align to TRBD2. V shed 2 bases and J 5 bases; nucleotides not matched to a gene: 7. Germline V gives CDR1 LGHDT, CDR2 YNNKEL (reference sequence). The CDR3 sequence is 15 residues long. The CDR3: CASSQPFREGDTQYF. CDR3 coding DNA: TGTGCCAGCAGCCAACCATTCAGGGAGGGAGATACGCAGTATTTT.